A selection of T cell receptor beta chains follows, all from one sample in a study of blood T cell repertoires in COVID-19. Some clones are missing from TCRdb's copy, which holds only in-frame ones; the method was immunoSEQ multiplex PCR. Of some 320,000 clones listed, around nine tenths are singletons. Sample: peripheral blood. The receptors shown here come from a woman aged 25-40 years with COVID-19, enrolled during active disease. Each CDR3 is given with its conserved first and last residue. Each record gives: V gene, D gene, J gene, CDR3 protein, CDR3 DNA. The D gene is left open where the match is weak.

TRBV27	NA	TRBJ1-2	CASSSIAGSFGYTF	TGTGCCAGCAGTTCGATCGCAGGTTCCTTTGGCTACACCTTC
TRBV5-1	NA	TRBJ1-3	CASSLDPSSSGNTIYF	TGCGCCAGCAGCTTGGACCCTTCGAGCTCTGGAAACACCATATATTTT
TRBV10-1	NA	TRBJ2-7	CASSLGGNYEQYF	TGCGCCAGCAGTCTAGGCGGGAACTACGAGCAGTACTTC
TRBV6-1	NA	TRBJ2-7	CASSPDRQYYEQYF	TGTGCCAGCAGCCCAGACCGACAGTACTACGAGCAGTACTTC
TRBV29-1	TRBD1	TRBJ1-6	CSVEGEGTGSPLHF	TGCAGCGTTGAAGGGGAAGGGACAGGATCACCCCTCCACTTT
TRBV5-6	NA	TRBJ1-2	CASSVDSYGYTF	TGTGCCAGCAGCGTCGACAGCTATGGCTACACCTTC
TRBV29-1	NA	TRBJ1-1	CSAHPRVGGNTEAFF	TGCAGCGCACACCCCAGGGTCGGCGGGAACACTGAAGCTTTCTTT
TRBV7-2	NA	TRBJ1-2	CASSPGIDYGYTF	TGTGCCAGCAGCCCAGGGATCGACTATGGCTACACCTTC
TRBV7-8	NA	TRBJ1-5	CASSSTGQNQPQHF	TGTGCCAGCAGCTCGACAGGCCAGAATCAGCCCCAGCATTTT
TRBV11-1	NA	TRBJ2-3	CASSLARRAGTDTQYF	TGTGCCAGCAGCTTAGCAAGGAGGGCGGGGACAGATACGCAGTATTTT
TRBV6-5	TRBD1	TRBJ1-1	CASRTGGWSTEAFF	TGTGCCAGCAGAACAGGGGGCTGGAGCACTGAAGCTTTCTTT
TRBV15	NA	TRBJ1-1	CATSRDSTGKEGEAFF	TGTGCCACCAGCAGAGATTCCACAGGGAAGGAAGGTGAAGCTTTCTTT
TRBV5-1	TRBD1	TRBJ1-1	CASSRGQGTEAFF	TGCGCCAGCAGCCGTGGACAGGGCACTGAAGCTTTCTTT